This T cell receptor beta chain was profiled in a study of T cell repertoires in cytomegalovirus infection. About the study: HLA-B-restricted CMV epitopes that are well studied, plus recently identified HLA-C-restricted ones, were used by the study. Public TCR beta signatures were indicative of both CMV infection and a matching HLA type.

Study observations and caveats: Carriers of CMV plus the relevant HLA were identified by cumulative public TCR beta family frequency. HLA-C-restricted TCR beta clonotypes specific for CMV led the ex vivo response.

The CDR3 loop spans 14 amino acids. Trimming took 0 bases from V and 6 from J, leaving 13 bases between them. Looked up from germline, CDR1 is SQVTM and CDR2 is ANQGSEA. TCRdb passed the reads through MiXCR, listing each CDR3 protein once. The profile shows around 230,000 distinct CDR3 sequences, around two fifths of them singletons. This clonotype appeared a few times. Its antigen is still unknown. The V call is TRBV29-1, the J call TRBJ2-3; D remains unclear. Sequencing was performed on CD8+ T cells from cultured PBMCs, taken from culture after CMV antigen stimulation. The clonotype comes from a human donor in good health (CMV status not recorded). Some clones in this sample may be carry-over from other donors' samples. DNA of the CDR3: TGCAGCGTTGAAGATGGTCGAACTCGGGATACGCAGTATTTT. This encodes CSVEDGRTRDTQYF.